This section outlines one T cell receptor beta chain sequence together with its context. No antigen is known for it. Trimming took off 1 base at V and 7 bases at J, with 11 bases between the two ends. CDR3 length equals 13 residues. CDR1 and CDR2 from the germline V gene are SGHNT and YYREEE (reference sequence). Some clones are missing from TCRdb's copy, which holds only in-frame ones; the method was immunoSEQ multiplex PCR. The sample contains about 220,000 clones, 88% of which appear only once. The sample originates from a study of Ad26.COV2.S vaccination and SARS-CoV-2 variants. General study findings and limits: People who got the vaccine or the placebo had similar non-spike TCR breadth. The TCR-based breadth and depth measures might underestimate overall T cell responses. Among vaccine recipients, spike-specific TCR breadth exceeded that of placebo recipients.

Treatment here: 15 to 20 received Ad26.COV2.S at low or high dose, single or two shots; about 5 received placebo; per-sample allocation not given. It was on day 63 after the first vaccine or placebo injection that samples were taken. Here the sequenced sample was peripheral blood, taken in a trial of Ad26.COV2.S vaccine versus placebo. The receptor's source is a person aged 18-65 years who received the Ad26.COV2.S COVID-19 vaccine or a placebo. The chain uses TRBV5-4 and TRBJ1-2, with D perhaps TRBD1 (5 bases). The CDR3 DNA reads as TGTGCCAGCAGCTTGACGGGGGAATCTGGCTACACCTTC. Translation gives CASSLTGESGYTF.